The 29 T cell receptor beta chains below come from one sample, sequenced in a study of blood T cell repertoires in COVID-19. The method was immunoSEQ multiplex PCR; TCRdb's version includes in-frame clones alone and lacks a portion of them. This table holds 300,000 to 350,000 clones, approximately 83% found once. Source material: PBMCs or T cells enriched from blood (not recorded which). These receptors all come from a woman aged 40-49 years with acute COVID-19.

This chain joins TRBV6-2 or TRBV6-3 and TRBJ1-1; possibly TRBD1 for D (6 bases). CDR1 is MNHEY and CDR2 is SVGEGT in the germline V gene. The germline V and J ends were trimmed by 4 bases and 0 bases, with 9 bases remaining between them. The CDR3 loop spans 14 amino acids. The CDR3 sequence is CASSLQGMNTEAFF. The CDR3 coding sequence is TGTGCCAGCAGTTTACAGGGAATGAACACTGAAGCTTTCTTT.

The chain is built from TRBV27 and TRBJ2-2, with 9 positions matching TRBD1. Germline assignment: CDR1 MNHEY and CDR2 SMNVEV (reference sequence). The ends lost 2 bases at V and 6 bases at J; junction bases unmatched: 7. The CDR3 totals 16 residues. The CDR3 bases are TGTGCCAGCAGTTTAACAGGGGGCGGTTATTCCGGGGAGCTGTTTTTT. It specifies CASSLTGGGYSGELFF.

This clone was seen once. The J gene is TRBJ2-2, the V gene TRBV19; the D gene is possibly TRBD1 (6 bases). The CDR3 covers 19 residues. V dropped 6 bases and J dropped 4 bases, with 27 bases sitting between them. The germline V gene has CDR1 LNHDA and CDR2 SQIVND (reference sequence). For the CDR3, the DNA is TGTGCCAGTAGCCAGTCGTGGGGGCCGCGCTCCTTAGGCACCGGGGAGCTGTTTTTT. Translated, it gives CASSQSWGPRSLGTGELFF.

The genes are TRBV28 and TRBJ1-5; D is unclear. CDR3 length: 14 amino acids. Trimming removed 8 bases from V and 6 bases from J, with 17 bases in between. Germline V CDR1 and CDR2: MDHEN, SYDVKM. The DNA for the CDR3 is TGTGCCAGCCATATGGTGAGGGTGGGTCAGCCCCAGCATTTT. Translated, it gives CASHMVRVGQPQHF.

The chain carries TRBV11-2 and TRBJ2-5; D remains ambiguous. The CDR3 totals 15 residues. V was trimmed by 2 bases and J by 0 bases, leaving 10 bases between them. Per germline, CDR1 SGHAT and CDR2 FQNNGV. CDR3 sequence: CASSLNGRNQETQYF. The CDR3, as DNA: TGTGCCAGCAGCTTAAACGGCAGGAACCAAGAGACCCAGTACTTC.

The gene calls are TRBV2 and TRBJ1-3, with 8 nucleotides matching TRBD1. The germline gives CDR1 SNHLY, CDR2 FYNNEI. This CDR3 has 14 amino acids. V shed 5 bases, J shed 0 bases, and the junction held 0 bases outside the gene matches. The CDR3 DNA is TGTGCCAGCAGTCAGGGGGCCTCTGGAAACACCATATATTTT. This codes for CASSQGASGNTIYF. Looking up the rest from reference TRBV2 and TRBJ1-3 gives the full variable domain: EPEVTQTPSHQVTQMGQEVILRCVPISNHLYFYWYRQILGQKVEFLVSFYNNEISEKSEIFDDQFSVERPDGSNFTLKIRSTKLEDSAMYFCASSQGASGNTIYFGEGSWLTVV.

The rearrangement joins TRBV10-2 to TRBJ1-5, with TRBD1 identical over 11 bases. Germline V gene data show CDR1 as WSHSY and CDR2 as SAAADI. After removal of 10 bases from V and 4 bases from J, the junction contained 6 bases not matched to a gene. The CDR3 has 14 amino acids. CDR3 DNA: TGCGCCACCGGCGGGACAGGGGGTAATCAGCCCCAGCATTTT. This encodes CATGGTGGNQPQHF.

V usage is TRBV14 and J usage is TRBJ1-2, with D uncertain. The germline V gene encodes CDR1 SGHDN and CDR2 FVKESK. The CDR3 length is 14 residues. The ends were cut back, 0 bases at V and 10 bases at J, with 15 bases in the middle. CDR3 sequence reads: CASSQDRERFFYTF. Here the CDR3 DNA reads TGTGCCAGCAGCCAAGATCGGGAGCGTTTTTTCTACACCTTC.

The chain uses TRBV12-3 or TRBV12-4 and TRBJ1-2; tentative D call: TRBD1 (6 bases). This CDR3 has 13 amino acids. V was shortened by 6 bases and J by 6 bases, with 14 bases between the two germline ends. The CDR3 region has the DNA TGTGCCAGCAGCTTCGACAGGATTAATGGCTACACCTTC. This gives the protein CASSFDRINGYTF.

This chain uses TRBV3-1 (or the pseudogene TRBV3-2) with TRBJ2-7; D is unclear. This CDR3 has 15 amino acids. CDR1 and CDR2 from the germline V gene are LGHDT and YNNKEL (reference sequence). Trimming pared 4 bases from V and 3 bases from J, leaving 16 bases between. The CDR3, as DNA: TGTGCCAGCAGCCTGACCTGGGCTGCAAACTACGAGCAGTACTTC. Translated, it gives CASSLTWAANYEQYF.

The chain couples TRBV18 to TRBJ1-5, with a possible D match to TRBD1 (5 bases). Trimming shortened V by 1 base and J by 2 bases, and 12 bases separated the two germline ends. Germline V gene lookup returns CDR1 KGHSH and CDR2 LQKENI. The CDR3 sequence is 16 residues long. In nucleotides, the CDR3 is TGTGCCAGCTCACCACGGAGGGGCGCTGGCAATCAGCCCCAGCATTTT. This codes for CASSPRRGAGNQPQHF.

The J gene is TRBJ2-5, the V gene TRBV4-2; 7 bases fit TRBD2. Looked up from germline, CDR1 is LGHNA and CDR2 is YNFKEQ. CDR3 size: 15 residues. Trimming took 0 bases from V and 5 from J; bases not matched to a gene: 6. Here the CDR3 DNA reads TGTGCCAGCAGCCAAGATGGGGGGGGAGGGGAGACCCAGTACTTC. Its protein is CASSQDGGGGETQYF.

The CDR3 spells CASSLGAGETQYF. CDR3 bases: TGTGCCAGCAGTTTGGGGGCTGGGGAGACCCAGTACTTC. V and J are TRBV12-3 or TRBV12-4 and TRBJ2-5; D perhaps matches TRBD1 (6 bases). V lost 3 bases to trimming and J lost 5 bases, with 10 bases between them. The CDR3 has 13 residues.

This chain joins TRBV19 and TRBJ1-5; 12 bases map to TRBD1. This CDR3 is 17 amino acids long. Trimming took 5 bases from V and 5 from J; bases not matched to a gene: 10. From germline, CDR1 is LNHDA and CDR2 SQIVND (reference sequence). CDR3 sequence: CASSPGTGGVRHQPQHF. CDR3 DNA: TGTGCCAGTAGTCCCGGGACAGGGGGCGTGAGGCATCAGCCCCAGCATTTT. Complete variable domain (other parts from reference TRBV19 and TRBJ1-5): DGGITQSPKYLFRKEGQNVTLSCEQNLNHDAMYWYRQDPGQGLRLIYYSQIVNDFQKGDIAEGYSVSREKKESFPLTVTSAQKNPTAFYLCASSPGTGGVRHQPQHFGDGTRLSIL.

The CDR3 sequence is CASSFSGDRTQETQYF. CDR3 DNA sequence: TGTGCCAGCAGCTTTAGTGGGGACAGAACCCAAGAGACCCAGTACTTC. The J gene is TRBJ2-5, the V gene TRBV7-8; 7 bases agree with TRBD1. Germline lookup yields CDR1 SGHVS and CDR2 FQNEAQ. Trimming at V came to 3 bases and at J to 1 base, leaving 8 bases not matched to a gene. This CDR3 is 16 amino acids long.

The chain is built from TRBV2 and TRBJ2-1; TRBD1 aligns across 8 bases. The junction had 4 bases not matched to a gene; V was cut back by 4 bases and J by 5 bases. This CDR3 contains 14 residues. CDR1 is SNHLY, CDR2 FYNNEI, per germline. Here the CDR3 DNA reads TGTGCCAGCAGTGTACAGGGGGTTGACAATGAGCAGTTCTTC. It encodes CASSVQGVDNEQFF.

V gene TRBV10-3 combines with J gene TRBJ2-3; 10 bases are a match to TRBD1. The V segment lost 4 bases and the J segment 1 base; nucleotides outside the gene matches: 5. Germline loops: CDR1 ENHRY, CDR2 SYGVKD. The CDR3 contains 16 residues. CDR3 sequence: CAISGGTGVGTDTQYF. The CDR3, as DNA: TGTGCCATCAGTGGAGGGACAGGGGTTGGCACAGATACGCAGTATTTT.

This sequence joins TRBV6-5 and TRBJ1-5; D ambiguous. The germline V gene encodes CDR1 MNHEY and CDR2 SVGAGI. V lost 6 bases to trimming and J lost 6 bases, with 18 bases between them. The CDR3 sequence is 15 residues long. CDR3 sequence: CASRADRVMFQPQHF. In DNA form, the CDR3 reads TGTGCCAGCAGAGCCGACCGGGTGATGTTTCAGCCCCAGCATTTT.

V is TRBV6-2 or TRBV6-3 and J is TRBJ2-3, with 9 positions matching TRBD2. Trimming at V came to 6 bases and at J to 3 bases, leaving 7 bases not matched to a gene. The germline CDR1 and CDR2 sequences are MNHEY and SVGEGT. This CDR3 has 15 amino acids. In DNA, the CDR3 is TGTGCCAGCAGCGCCCTAGCGGGGAGGACAGATACGCAGTATTTT. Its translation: CASSALAGRTDTQYF.

The CDR3 region has the DNA TGCGCCAGCAGCTTGGCCCGGCAGGGTACAGATACGCAGTATTTT. This codes for CASSLARQGTDTQYF. The genes are TRBV5-1 and TRBJ2-3; tentative D call: TRBD1 (5 bases). The CDR3 is made up of 15 amino acids. Germline-derived CDR1 and CDR2 are SGHRS and YFSETQ. The V end was cut by 0 bases, the J end by 3 bases, with 11 bases between.

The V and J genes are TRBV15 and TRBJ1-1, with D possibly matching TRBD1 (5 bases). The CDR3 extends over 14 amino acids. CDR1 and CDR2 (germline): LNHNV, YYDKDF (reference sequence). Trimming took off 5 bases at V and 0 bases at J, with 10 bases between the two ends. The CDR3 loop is CATSYGHLNTEAFF. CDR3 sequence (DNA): TGTGCCACCAGCTACGGACACCTGAACACTGAAGCTTTCTTT.

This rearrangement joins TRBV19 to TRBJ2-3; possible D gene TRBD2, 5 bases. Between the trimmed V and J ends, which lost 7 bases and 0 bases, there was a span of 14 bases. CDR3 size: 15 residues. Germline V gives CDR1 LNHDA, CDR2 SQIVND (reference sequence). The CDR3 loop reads CASTRSGKSTDTQYF. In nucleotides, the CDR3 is TGTGCCAGTACTAGGTCGGGGAAAAGCACAGATACGCAGTATTTT.

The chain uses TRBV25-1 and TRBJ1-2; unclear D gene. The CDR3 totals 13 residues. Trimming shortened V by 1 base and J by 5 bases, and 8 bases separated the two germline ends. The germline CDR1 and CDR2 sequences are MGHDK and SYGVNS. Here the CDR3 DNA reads TGTGCCAGCAGTGAATCGACTTATTATGGCTACACCTTC. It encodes CASSESTYYGYTF.

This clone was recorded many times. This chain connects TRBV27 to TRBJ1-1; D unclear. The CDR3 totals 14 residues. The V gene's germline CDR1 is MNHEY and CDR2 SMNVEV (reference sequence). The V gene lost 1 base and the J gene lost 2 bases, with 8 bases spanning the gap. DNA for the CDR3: TGTGCCAGCAGTTTATTCGGGAAAAACACTGAAGCTTTCTTT. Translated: CASSLFGKNTEAFF.

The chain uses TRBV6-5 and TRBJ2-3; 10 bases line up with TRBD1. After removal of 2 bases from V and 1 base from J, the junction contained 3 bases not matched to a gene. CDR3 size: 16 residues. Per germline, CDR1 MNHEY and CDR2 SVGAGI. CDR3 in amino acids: CASSYDGTGGTDTQYF. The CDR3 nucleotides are TGTGCCAGCAGTTACGACGGGACAGGGGGCACAGATACGCAGTATTTT.

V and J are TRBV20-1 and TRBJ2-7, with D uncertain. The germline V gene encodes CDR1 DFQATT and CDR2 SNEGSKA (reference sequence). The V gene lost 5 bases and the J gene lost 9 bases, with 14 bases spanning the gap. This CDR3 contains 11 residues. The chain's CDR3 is CSAPTALVQYF. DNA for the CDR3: TGCAGTGCTCCCACTGCGTTGGTGCAGTACTTC.

Written as DNA, the CDR3 is TGTGCCAGCAGCGCGGACAGCCTCTCTGGAAACACCATATATTTT. Its translation: CASSADSLSGNTIYF. V gene TRBV7-6 combines with J gene TRBJ1-3; D is possibly TRBD1 (6 bases). V shed 5 bases and J shed 0 bases, with 11 bases lying between them. CDR3 size: 15 residues. CDR1 is SGHVS, CDR2 FNYEAQ, per germline.

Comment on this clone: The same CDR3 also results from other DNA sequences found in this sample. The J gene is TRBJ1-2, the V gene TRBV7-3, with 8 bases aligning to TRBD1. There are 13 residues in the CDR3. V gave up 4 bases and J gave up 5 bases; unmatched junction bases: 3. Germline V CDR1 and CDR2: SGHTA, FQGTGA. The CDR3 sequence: CASSSGQGYGYTF. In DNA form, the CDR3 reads TGTGCCAGCAGCTCCGGACAGGGATATGGCTACACCTTC.

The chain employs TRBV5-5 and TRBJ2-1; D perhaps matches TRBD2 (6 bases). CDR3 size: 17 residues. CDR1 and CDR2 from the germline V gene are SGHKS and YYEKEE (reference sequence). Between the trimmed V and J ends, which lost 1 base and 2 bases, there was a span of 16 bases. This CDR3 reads CASSLPRAGTPYNEQFF. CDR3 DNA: TGTGCCAGCAGCTTGCCACGGGCGGGGACCCCCTACAATGAGCAGTTCTTC.